The clone carrying this T cell receptor beta chain came up a few times. The data are from a study of blood T cell repertoires in COVID-19. As originally analysed: Estimated nucleated cell counts came from reference gene primer amplification. The protocol was immunoSEQ multiplex PCR, while the TCRdb copy is restricted to in-frame clones and leaves out a portion. V and J calls and clone size are given by that table; D and trimming were obtained from the DNA. The sample has around 240,000 clones, roughly 81% seen once. V was clipped by 2 bases and J by 8 bases, with 11 bases between them. Germline lookup yields CDR1 SGHRS and CDR2 YFSETQ. The CDR3 spans 13 residues.

The TCR was taken from a middle-aged man with acute or convalescent COVID-19. Sequenced: peripheral blood. The V gene is TRBV5-1, the J gene TRBJ1-5; perhaps TRBD1 as D (6 bases). This CDR3 is CASSLQGYEPQHF. For the CDR3, the DNA is TGCGCCAGCAGCTTACAGGGCTATGAGCCCCAGCATTTT.